The 23 T cell receptor beta chains presented below share a single source sample, sequenced in a study of spatial heterogeneity in lung cancer (dated by TCRdb to about 2019). The sample's time point label is to be understood as: sample taken at primary tumor resection. Whole RNA extracted from tumor and nontumor lung tissue, or from cryopreserved PBMC samples, was used for TCR sequencing without cell sorting. The library was generated by 5' RACE. Sequencing relied on a NextSeq 500. The public sequencing data were trimmed at Q25 with fastp and processed into clonotypes with MiXCR by TCRdb, which kept only in-frame beta chains. Rows with one shared CDR3 protein collapse into an entry with the most common genes and DNA. The sample has about 92,000 distinct CDR3 sequences on record, over 9.5% of them singletons. The top ten clones comprise more than 40% of the sample. Material: PBMCs, obtained at surgery. These TCRs come from a male donor with early-stage non-small cell lung cancer.

In its sample, this clonotype was seen a few times. This chain links TRBV20-1 with TRBJ2-7, with D perhaps matching TRBD1 (6 bases). Per the germline V gene, CDR1 is DFQATT and CDR2 is SNEGSKA (reference sequence). There are 16 residues in the CDR3. The ends were cut back, 1 base at V and 4 bases at J, with 20 bases in the middle. The DNA for the CDR3 is TGCAGTGCTAGAGCCAATGGTGGCAGGGGTTTGTACGAGCAGTACTTC. Its translation: CSARANGGRGLYEQYF.

The table lists this clonotype with many counts. The CDR3 region has the DNA TGTGCCAGCAGCTTAGGCGGGAACTTGGTATCTTCACAGTACTTC. Translated, it gives CASSLGGNLVSSQYF. The chain is built from TRBV11-2 and TRBJ2-4, with a possible D match to TRBD2 (6 bases). The V end was cut by 1 base, the J end by 13 bases, with 20 bases between. The germline V gene encodes CDR1 SGHAT and CDR2 FQNNGV. The CDR3 consists of 15 residues. The variable domain in full, completed from reference TRBV11-2 and TRBJ2-4, reads EAGVAQSPRYKIIEKRQSVAFWCNPISGHATLYWYQQILGQGPKLLIQFQNNGVVDDSQLPKDRFSAERLKGVDSTLKIQPAKLEDSAVYLCASSLGGNLVSSQYFGAGTRLSVL.

This clonotype came up a few times. The CDR3 DNA follows: TGTGCCAGTAGTATAGGAGGGGCCAGCTCCTACGAGCAGTACTTC. Translating gives CASSIGGASSYEQYF. The V and J genes are TRBV19 and TRBJ2-7; D tentatively reads TRBD1 or TRBD2 (5 bases each). Trimming pared 1 base from V and 0 bases from J, leaving 10 bases between. The CDR3 has 15 residues. Germline loops: CDR1 LNHDA, CDR2 SQIVND (reference sequence).

Of note for this clonotype: A read error is likely, as this CDR3 ends without the conserved phenylalanine or tryptophan. V usage is TRBV6-1 and J usage is TRBJ2-7; D gene unclear. Trimming left V 6 bases short and J 0 bases short, with 12 bases between. Germline V lookup: CDR1 MNHNS, CDR2 SASEGT. This CDR3 has 14 amino acids. The DNA of the CDR3 is TGTGCCAGCAGGGCAGACCCGAGCTCCTACGAGCAGTACCTC. Protein sequence: CASRADPSSYEQYL.

This clonotype was detected only a few times. Relative to the germline gene, one junction end is altered; a read error may explain this. The chain has TRBV7-7 and TRBJ2-5, with 7 positions matching TRBD2. This CDR3 comprises 15 residues. CDR1 and CDR2 from the germline V gene are SSHAT and FNYEAQ (reference sequence). The CDR3, as DNA: TGTGCTAGCAGCTTACAAAGCGGGGACCAAGAGACCCAGTACTTC. Its protein product is CASSLQSGDQETQYF.

This clonotype turned up a few times. V usage is TRBV12-3 or TRBV12-4 and J usage is TRBJ1-2; D might be TRBD1 (5 bases). Deletions cut 7 bases from V and 1 base from J, with 19 bases between. CDR3 length: 16 residues. The CDR3 sequence: CASTKGPVSFNYGYTF. The CDR3 DNA follows: TGTGCCAGCACTAAGGGGCCAGTATCATTTAACTATGGCTACACCTTC.

This clonotype has a count of ten or more. The rearrangement links TRBV5-4 to TRBJ2-5; D is unclear. V dropped 4 bases and J dropped 3 bases, with 10 bases sitting between them. This CDR3 has 13 amino acids. Germline CDR1 reads SGHNT; CDR2 reads YYREEE (reference sequence). CDR3 sequence reads: CASSNLYEETQYF. The CDR3 DNA sequence: TGTGCCAGCAGCAACTTATACGAAGAGACCCAGTACTTC.

This clonotype occurred many times. The CDR3, as DNA: TGTGCCAGCAGCCAAGGACAGGACTTGGTCAATCAGCCCCAGCATTTT. Translated: CASSQGQDLVNQPQHF. This sequence joins TRBV4-2 and TRBJ1-5; D may be TRBD1 (6 bases). Germline CDR1 LGHNA, CDR2 YNFKEQ. This CDR3 comprises 16 residues. The V and J ends lost 1 base and 3 bases respectively, with 13 bases between them.

This rearrangement joins TRBV10-3 to TRBJ2-1; a possible D gene is TRBD2 (5 bases). CDR3 length: 13 amino acids. Germline lookup yields CDR1 ENHRY and CDR2 SYGVKD. V lost 3 bases and J 7 bases, leaving 10 bases between the germline ends. The CDR3 protein is CAISDPGKNEQFF. The CDR3 DNA sequence: TGTGCCATCAGTGACCCGGGGAAAAATGAGCAGTTCTTC.

The CDR3 coding sequence is TGTGCCAGTCAAAGACAGGGGCGATCCTACGAGCAGTACTTC. This translates into CASQRQGRSYEQYF. This sequence joins TRBV28 and TRBJ2-7; TRBD1 aligns across 8 bases. Germline assignment: CDR1 MDHEN and CDR2 SYDVKM. This CDR3 has 14 amino acids. Germline trimming cut 9 bases from V and 1 base from J; bases unmatched to any gene: 8. Full variable domain (outside the CDR3, taken from reference TRBV28 and TRBJ2-7): DVKVTQSSRYLVKRTGEKVFLECVQDMDHENMFWYRQDPGLGLRLIYFSYDVKMKEKGDIPEGYSVSREKKERFSLILESASTNQTSMYLCASQRQGRSYEQYFGPGTRLTVT.

The chain combines TRBV7-2 with TRBJ1-6; no clear D. V shed 2 bases and J shed 6 bases, with 8 bases lying between them. Germline loops: CDR1 SGHTA, CDR2 FQGNSA. CDR3 size: 14 residues. The CDR3 DNA follows: TGTGCCAGCAGCTTACAGGAATCTAATTCACCCCTCCACTTT. Translation gives CASSLQESNSPLHF.

As to this clonotype: Mismatch with germline at one junction end may stem from a read error. The chain joins TRBV9 to TRBJ1-6, with D possibly matching TRBD1 (5 bases). The germline V gene has CDR1 SGDLS and CDR2 YYNGEE. The CDR3 sequence is 16 residues long. The CDR3 coding sequence is TGTGTCAGCAGCGTAGAGGACCCAGGGCCCGGGTCACCCCTCCACTTT. This codes for CVSSVEDPGPGSPLHF.

This clonotype was observed a handful of times. V gene TRBV5-6 combines with J gene TRBJ2-7, with no clear D. Trimming left V 4 bases short and J 0 bases short, with 2 bases between. Germline V gives CDR1 SGHDT, CDR2 YYEEEE. The CDR3 loop spans 11 amino acids. The CDR3 DNA is TGTGCCAGCAGCGCCTCCTACGAGCAGTACTTC. Its protein is CASSASYEQYF.

The rearrangement uses TRBV20-1 and TRBJ2-1; TRBD1 is a possible D gene (6 bases). The CDR3 is 12 amino acids. V was trimmed by 4 bases and J by 4 bases, leaving 8 bases between them. The germline V gene has CDR1 DFQATT and CDR2 SNEGSKA (reference sequence). CDR3 DNA sequence: TGCAGTGCTACTGACAGGTACAATGAGCAGTTCTTC. Translation gives CSATDRYNEQFF.

This clonotype has only a few counts. The J gene is TRBJ2-5, the V gene TRBV5-5; 10 bases line up with TRBD2. This CDR3 has 15 amino acids. The V gene's germline CDR1 is SGHKS and CDR2 YYEKEE (reference sequence). The CDR3: CATTSGPNEQETQYF. The CDR3 bases are TGTGCGACGACTAGCGGGCCTAACGAACAAGAGACCCAGTACTTC.

This clonotype was counted ten times or more. V usage is TRBV7-9 and J usage is TRBJ2-2, with unresolved D. V lost 5 bases and J 8 bases, leaving 12 bases between the germline ends. Germline values: CDR1 SEHNR, CDR2 FQNEAQ (reference sequence). The CDR3 loop spans 13 amino acids. CDR3 sequence: CASSQLMSGELFF. The CDR3 region has the DNA TGTGCCAGCAGCCAATTAATGAGTGGGGAGCTGTTTTTT.

The sample holds a few counts of this clonotype. The V gene is TRBV29-1, the J gene TRBJ2-5; 13 bases are a match to TRBD2. The V segment lost 6 bases and the J segment 3 bases; nucleotides outside the gene matches: 7. The CDR3 spans 15 residues. Germline CDR1 and CDR2: SQVTM and ANQGSEA. CDR3 protein: CSVKGLAGWEETQYF. CDR3 sequence (DNA): TGCAGCGTGAAGGGACTAGCGGGATGGGAAGAGACCCAGTACTTC.

In this sample, this clonotype turned up a few times. The chain combines TRBV27 with TRBJ2-5; no clear D. Germline lookup yields CDR1 MNHEY and CDR2 SMNVEV (reference sequence). Trimming shortened V by 8 bases and J by 2 bases, and 9 bases separated the two germline ends. CDR3 length equals 12 residues. The CDR3 region is CASGRAQETQYF. Here the CDR3 DNA reads TGTGCCAGCGGTAGGGCGCAAGAGACCCAGTACTTC.

The chain carries TRBV28 and TRBJ1-2; D unresolved. Germline CDR1 and CDR2: MDHEN and SYDVKM. The CDR3 runs to 17 residues. Trimming took off 5 bases at V and 8 bases at J, with 27 bases between the two ends. CDR3 in amino acids: CASSPYLVPHTMAGYTF. The CDR3 DNA follows: TGTGCCAGCAGTCCTTACCTAGTACCACACACTATGGCCGGCTACACCTTC.

This clonotype has a single count. This rearrangement joins TRBV28 to TRBJ2-6; TRBD1 is a possible D gene (5 bases). Germline CDR1 MDHEN, CDR2 SYDVKM. V shed 4 bases and J shed 0 bases, with 10 bases lying between them. CDR3 length equals 16 residues. CDR3 DNA: TGTGCCAGCAGTTCGTTGACAGTCTCTGGGGCCAACGTCCTGACTTTC. This sequence encodes CASSSLTVSGANVLTF.

As for this clonotype: Being one base from a much bigger clone, this may be a read error. The conserved phenylalanine or tryptophan normally closing the CDR3 is absent here, so this likely arose from a read error. This sequence joins TRBV6-2 or TRBV6-3 and TRBJ1-6, with D perhaps matching TRBD1 (5 bases). CDR3 length equals 15 residues. V was shortened by 6 bases and J by 7 bases, with 16 bases between the two germline ends. Germline V gene sequence: CDR1 MNHEY, CDR2 SVGEGT. In DNA, the CDR3 is TGTGCCAGCAGCCTTACTACAGGAATGAATTCACCCCTCCACTTG. This sequence encodes CASSLTTGMNSPLHL.

Only a few counts were recorded for this clonotype. The V call is TRBV5-5, the J call TRBJ1-2, with 9 nucleotides matching TRBD1. The CDR3 extends over 15 amino acids. Looked up from germline, CDR1 is SGHKS and CDR2 is YYEKEE (reference sequence). V was clipped by 4 bases and J by 4 bases; unmatched bases: 8. The CDR3 DNA reads TGTGCCAGCAGCCAAACTCCGACAGGGGGCTATGGCTACACCTTC. Protein sequence: CASSQTPTGGYGYTF.

The CDR3: CSAPPPGVTEAFF. In DNA, the CDR3 is TGCAGTGCTCCCCCCCCCGGGGTCACTGAAGCTTTCTTT. V usage is TRBV20-1 and J usage is TRBJ1-1, with D uncertain. The ends were cut back, 5 bases at V and 4 bases at J, with 14 bases in the middle. The CDR3 loop spans 13 amino acids. Germline assignment: CDR1 DFQATT and CDR2 SNEGSKA (reference sequence).